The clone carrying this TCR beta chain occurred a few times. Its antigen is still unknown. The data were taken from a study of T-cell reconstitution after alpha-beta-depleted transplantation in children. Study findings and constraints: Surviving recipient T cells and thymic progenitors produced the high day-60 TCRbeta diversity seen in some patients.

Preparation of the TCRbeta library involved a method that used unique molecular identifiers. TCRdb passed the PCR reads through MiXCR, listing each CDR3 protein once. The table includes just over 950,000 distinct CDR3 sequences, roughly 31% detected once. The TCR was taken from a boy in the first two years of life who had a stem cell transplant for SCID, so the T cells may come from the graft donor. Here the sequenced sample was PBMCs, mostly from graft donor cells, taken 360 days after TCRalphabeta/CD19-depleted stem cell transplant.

This CDR3 reads CASSVVGGGASNEQFF. CDR3 coding DNA: TGTGCCAGCAGCGTAGTTGGCGGGGGGGCCTCCAATGAGCAGTTCTTC. This chain joins TRBV9 and TRBJ2-1; 9 bases map to TRBD2. Germline V gene data show CDR1 as SGDLS and CDR2 as YYNGEE. CDR3 size: 16 residues. The junction had 7 bases not matched to a gene; V was cut back by 0 bases and J by 6 bases. Full variable domain (rest looked up from reference TRBV9 and TRBJ2-1): DSGVTQTPKHLITATGQRVTLRCSPRSGDLSVYWYQQSLDQGLQFLIQYYNGEERAKGNILERFSAQQFPDLHSELNLSSLELGDSALYFCASSVVGGGASNEQFFGPGTRLTVL.